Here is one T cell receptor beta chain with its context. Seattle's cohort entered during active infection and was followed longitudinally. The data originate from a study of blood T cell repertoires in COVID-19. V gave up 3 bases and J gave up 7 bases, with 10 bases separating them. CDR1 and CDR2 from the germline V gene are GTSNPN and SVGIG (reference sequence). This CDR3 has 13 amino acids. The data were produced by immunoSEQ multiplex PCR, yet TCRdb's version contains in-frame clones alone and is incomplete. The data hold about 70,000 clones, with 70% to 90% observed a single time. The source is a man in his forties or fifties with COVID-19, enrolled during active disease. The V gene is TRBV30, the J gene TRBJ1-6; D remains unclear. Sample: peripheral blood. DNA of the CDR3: TGTGCCTGGAGAAGAACGGGAAATTCACCCCTCCACTTT. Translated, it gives CAWRRTGNSPLHF.